This T cell receptor beta chain was captured in a study of blood T cell repertoires in COVID-19. Within the 2 weeks before study entry, each person in the exposed group met a COVID-19 case. Clones were read by immunoSEQ multiplex PCR, and TCRdb kept only the in-frame ones, dropping some. The sample contains 200,000 to 250,000 clones, approximately 88% of which appear only once. CDR3 length: 13 residues. The germline V gene encodes CDR1 MNHEY and CDR2 SVGAGI. Trimming shortened V by 6 bases and J by 4 bases, and 12 bases separated the two germline ends. Sequenced: PBMCs or T cells enriched from blood (not recorded which). This sequence joins TRBV6-5 and TRBJ1-1, with D uncertain. The receptor was isolated from a woman in her 30s who had been exposed to COVID-19. CDR3 sequence: CASSSRGSTEAFF. The CDR3 DNA reads as TGTGCCAGCAGCTCCCGTGGGAGCACTGAAGCTTTCTTT.